This T cell receptor (beta chain) was observed in a study of cytomegalovirus exposure and HLA in healthy donors. Study-wide findings and caveats: Confirmation in vitro established that a few CMV-associated chains were specific for CMV antigens.

With 60 Vbeta and 13 Jbeta primers, the PCR was carried out. Profiling relied on immunoSEQ multiplex PCR, and the TCRdb table lists in-frame clones only, not all of them. The data hold fewer than 200,000 clones, with approximately 70% observed a single time. At the time of sampling, donors were nominally healthy, though unrecorded immune exposures were likely. Comment on this clone: Antigen: not known.

Material for sequencing was PBMCs. This clonotype was sampled from a man aged 40-50 years in good health and CMV-seropositive.

CDR3: CASSPSQGFITEAFF. The CDR3 region has the DNA TGTGCCAGCTCACCAAGTCAGGGTTTTATCACTGAAGCTTTCTTT. This sequence joins TRBV18 and TRBJ1-1, with D possibly being TRBD1 (5 bases). This CDR3 region has 15 residues. V lost 2 bases to trimming and J lost 4 bases, with 14 bases between them. CDR1 and CDR2 from the germline V gene are KGHSH and LQKENI.